The 17 T cell receptor beta chains below all came from one sample that was sequenced in a study of blood T cell repertoires in COVID-19. Here immunoSEQ multiplex PCR was the method, and the copy in TCRdb shows in-frame clones only, minus some. This table has some 45,000 clones, over 90% appearing once. Sequencing input: peripheral blood. Source of these receptors: a man in his sixties with COVID-19, enrolled during active disease.

The chain recombines TRBV9 with TRBJ2-3; D possibly corresponds to TRBD2 (5 bases). Trimming pared 0 bases from V and 5 bases from J, leaving 16 bases between. The CDR3 consists of 16 residues. Germline CDR1 is SGDLS and CDR2 is YYNGEE. The CDR3 loop reads CASSVVEGDFGDTQYF. The DNA for the CDR3 is TGTGCCAGCAGCGTAGTTGAGGGTGATTTCGGAGATACGCAGTATTTT.

The V call is TRBV2, the J call TRBJ1-4, with 8 bases that match TRBD1. Germline CDR1 SNHLY, CDR2 FYNNEI. The CDR3 totals 13 residues. Unmatched junction bases numbered 8, after V lost 7 bases and J lost 10 bases. In DNA, the CDR3 is TGTGCCAGCATGTGGCAGGGGGCTGGAAAACTGTTTTTT. It codes for CASMWQGAGKLFF.

The chain couples TRBV2 to TRBJ1-2; TRBD1 matches at 7 bases. Germline values: CDR1 SNHLY, CDR2 FYNNEI. J was trimmed by 2 bases and V by 6 bases; bases with no gene match: 15. The CDR3 has 17 amino acids. CDR3 sequence: CASRDSPGQQKNYGYTF. DNA of the CDR3: TGTGCCAGCAGGGACTCGCCGGGACAGCAAAAAAACTATGGCTACACCTTC.

Only one count was recorded for this clone. V usage is TRBV6-5 and J usage is TRBJ1-3; D is perhaps TRBD1 (6 bases). The germline gives CDR1 MNHEY, CDR2 SVGAGI. The CDR3 is made up of 15 amino acids. V lost 6 bases to trimming and J lost 2 bases, with 14 bases between them. The DNA for the CDR3 is TGTGCCAGCAGGTCAGGGGAGATGGCTGGAAACACCATATATTTT. Translating it yields CASRSGEMAGNTIYF.

The V gene is TRBV19, the J gene TRBJ1-5, with a tentative D call TRBD1 (6 bases). Germline V gene sequence: CDR1 LNHDA, CDR2 SQIVND (reference sequence). The CDR3 is 15 amino acids. V lost 4 bases and J 7 bases, leaving 17 bases between the germline ends. The CDR3 DNA reads TGTGCCAGTAGTAGTCAGCGGGGGCAGGGGCAGCCCCAGCATTTT. Its translation: CASSSQRGQGQPQHF.

This chain uses TRBV7-9 with TRBJ1-1; no clear D gene. There are 14 residues in the CDR3. Trimming took off 2 bases at V and 4 bases at J, with 11 bases between the two ends. Germline V CDR1 and CDR2: SEHNR, FQNEAQ (reference sequence). CDR3 in amino acids: CASSLRASATEAFF. The CDR3 DNA reads as TGTGCCAGCAGCTTAAGAGCGTCCGCCACTGAAGCTTTCTTT.

The chain carries TRBV9 and TRBJ2-3; D not certain. V shed 4 bases and J shed 3 bases, with 6 bases lying between them. This CDR3 is 12 amino acids long. CDR1 and CDR2 (germline): SGDLS, YYNGEE. The CDR3: CASSLRTDTQYF. As DNA, the CDR3 is TGTGCCAGCAGCCTACGGACAGATACGCAGTATTTT. The entire variable domain, with the rest obtained from reference TRBV9 and TRBJ2-3, is as follows: DSGVTQTPKHLITATGQRVTLRCSPRSGDLSVYWYQQSLDQGLQFLIQYYNGEERAKGNILERFSAQQFPDLHSELNLSSLELGDSALYFCASSLRTDTQYFGPGTRLTVL.

The rearrangement uses TRBV4-1 and TRBJ1-1; 8 positions match TRBD1. V lost 1 base, J lost 8 bases, and 6 bases stayed unmatched. The CDR3 is 14 residues long. Germline CDR1 MGHRA, CDR2 YSYEKL. CDR3 bases: TGCGCCAGCAGCCAAGCTCTGGACAGGGTCGAAGCTTTCTTT. This codes for CASSQALDRVEAFF.

The sample holds one count of this clone. The J gene is TRBJ1-1, the V gene TRBV3-1 (or the pseudogene TRBV3-2); D ambiguous. CDR3 size: 13 residues. Germline CDR1 LGHDT, CDR2 YNNKEL (reference sequence). Trimming removed 1 base from V and 1 base from J, with 4 bases in between. As DNA, the CDR3 is TGTGCCAGCAGCCAAGGGAGGAACACTGAAGCTTTCTTT. As protein: CASSQGRNTEAFF.

The rearrangement uses TRBV29-1 and TRBJ2-7, with a possible D match to TRBD1 (6 bases). This CDR3 has 12 amino acids. CDR1 SQVTM and CDR2 ANQGSEA come from the germline V gene. Trimming shortened V by 1 base and J by 2 bases, and 6 bases separated the two germline ends. The CDR3 DNA is TGCAGCGTTGAAGGACAGGCCTACGAGCAGTACTTC. Translated: CSVEGQAYEQYF.

This chain connects TRBV30 to TRBJ2-7; 7 bases match TRBD1. Looked up from germline, CDR1 is GTSNPN and CDR2 is SVGIG (reference sequence). The CDR3 totals 15 residues. V shed 2 bases and J 1 base; nucleotides not matched to a gene: 8. The chain's CDR3 is CAWSIKPGQSYEQYF. The DNA for the CDR3 is TGTGCCTGGAGTATAAAACCGGGACAGTCCTACGAGCAGTACTTC. The full variable domain, with the rest looked up from reference TRBV30 and TRBJ2-7, is SQTIHQWPATLVQPVGSPLSLECTVEGTSNPNLYWYRQAAGRGLQLLFYSVGIGQISSEVPQNLSASRPQDRQFILSSKKLLLSDSGFYLCAWSIKPGQSYEQYFGPGTRLTVT.

J is TRBJ1-1 and V is TRBV4-3; TRBD1 matches 7 bases. Trimming removed 5 bases from V and 1 base from J; junction bases left unmatched: 1. Germline V gives CDR1 LGHNA, CDR2 YSLEER. This CDR3 is built from 13 residues. CDR3 loop: CASSWTGNTEAFF. The CDR3 DNA sequence: TGCGCCAGCAGCTGGACAGGGAACACTGAAGCTTTCTTT.

This clone came up a few times. The chain recombines TRBV7-3 with TRBJ2-1; 8 bases agree with TRBD2. With 2 bases clipped from V and 4 bases from J, the junction kept 4 bases outside the gene matches. The CDR3 has 15 residues. The germline gives CDR1 SGHTA, CDR2 FQGTGA. As DNA, the CDR3 is TGTGCCAGCAGCTTAGCAGCGGGAGCTTACAATGAGCAGTTCTTC. This encodes CASSLAAGAYNEQFF. Variable domain in full (rest from reference TRBV7-3 and TRBJ2-1): GAGVSQTPSNKVTEKGKYVELRCDPISGHTALYWYRQSLGQGPEFLIYFQGTGAADDSGLPNDRFFAVRPEGSVSTLKIQRTERGDSAVYLCASSLAAGAYNEQFFGPGTRLTVL.

V and J are TRBV30 and TRBJ2-1; 8 bases match TRBD2. The CDR3 covers 14 residues. The V and J ends lost 1 base and 9 bases, in that order; junction bases with no gene match: 8. The germline CDR1 and CDR2 sequences are GTSNPN and SVGIG (reference sequence). The chain's CDR3 is CAWSAGGLAGEQFF. The DNA of the CDR3 is TGTGCCTGGAGTGCCGGAGGGCTAGCGGGTGAGCAGTTCTTC.

This sequence joins TRBV7-3 and TRBJ2-1; a weak D match, TRBD2 (6 bases). The CDR3 covers 16 residues. V was trimmed by 2 bases and J by 3 bases, leaving 14 bases between them. CDR1 is SGHTA and CDR2 is FQGTGA in the germline V gene. CDR3: CASSLGRDGNYNEQFF. The CDR3 DNA sequence: TGTGCCAGCAGCTTAGGGCGGGACGGGAACTACAATGAGCAGTTCTTC.

The chain carries TRBV5-6 and TRBJ2-3, with 10 positions matching TRBD1. The germline V gene encodes CDR1 SGHDT and CDR2 YYEEEE. This CDR3 has 18 residues. Trimming cost V 3 bases and J 0 bases; bases outside gene matches: 10. The CDR3 loop reads CASSSGQGIPLSTDTQYF. CDR3 coding DNA: TGTGCCAGCAGCTCGGGACAGGGGATCCCCTTGAGCACAGATACGCAGTATTTT.

The rearrangement uses TRBV5-4 and TRBJ2-7; 7 nucleotides align to TRBD2. With 1 base clipped from V and 3 bases from J, the junction kept 16 bases outside the gene matches. The CDR3 consists of 18 residues. The germline V gene encodes CDR1 SGHNT and CDR2 YYREEE (reference sequence). CDR3 nucleotide sequence: TGTGCCAGCAGCTTGTTTGATACCGGAGGGCTAGCGGTCTACGAGCAGTACTTC. It specifies CASSLFDTGGLAVYEQYF.